These 12 T cell receptor beta chains came from one sample sequenced in a study of cytomegalovirus exposure and HLA in healthy donors. The PCR was carried out with 60 Vbeta primers and 13 Jbeta primers. Clones were sequenced by immunoSEQ multiplex PCR, and TCRdb holds only the in-frame ones, with some missing. The table shows about 190,000 clones, with around nine tenths occurring only once. Sequenced input: PBMCs. These receptors were taken from a woman under 30 in good health and CMV-seronegative.

This clone is a singleton in its sample. CDR3 nucleotides: TGCGCCAGCAGCCGGGGGGGAATGAACACTGAAGCTTTCTTT. The encoded protein is CASSRGGMNTEAFF. The rearrangement uses TRBV4-1 and TRBJ1-1, with TRBD1 as a possible D gene (5 bases). Germline V CDR1 and CDR2: MGHRA, YSYEKL. The CDR3 contains 14 residues. V gave up 4 bases and J gave up 0 bases, with 9 bases separating them.

The CDR3, as DNA: TGTGCCAGCAGTTTAGGAGGGAGCTCCTATAATTCACCCCTCCACTTT. This sequence encodes CASSLGGSSYNSPLHF. The chain has TRBV28 and TRBJ1-6; D unclear. Germline V gives CDR1 MDHEN, CDR2 SYDVKM. The V end lost 2 bases, the J end lost 0 bases, and 8 bases lay between the germline ends. This CDR3 region has 16 residues.

The rearrangement joins TRBV14 to TRBJ2-7; 8 positions match TRBD1. The CDR3 has 16 amino acids. J was trimmed by 0 bases and V by 4 bases; bases with no gene match: 8. Germline V CDR1 and CDR2: SGHDN, FVKESK. Written as DNA, the CDR3 is TGTGCCAGCAGCCCCTGGACAGGGCTGATCTCCTACGAGCAGTACTTC. This translates into CASSPWTGLISYEQYF.

This rearrangement joins TRBV6-1 to TRBJ1-5; D not resolved. The CDR3 contains 14 residues. Germline V gene sequence: CDR1 MNHNS, CDR2 SASEGT. Trimming cost V 2 bases and J 5 bases, with 10 bases left between them. Here the CDR3 reads CASSELSRDQPQHF. The CDR3 region has the DNA TGTGCCAGCAGTGAATTAAGTCGCGATCAGCCCCAGCATTTT.

The chain couples TRBV29-1 to TRBJ1-2; D gene uncertain. The CDR3 loop spans 17 amino acids. Trimming removed 0 bases from V and 5 bases from J, with 22 bases in between. Per the germline V gene, CDR1 is SQVTM and CDR2 is ANQGSEA. CDR3 region: CSVEDETTVARPYGYTF. Written as DNA, the CDR3 is TGCAGCGTTGAAGATGAAACAACAGTCGCCCGCCCTTATGGCTACACCTTC.

The rearrangement joins TRBV28 to TRBJ2-7; 7 positions match TRBD1. Germline lookup yields CDR1 MDHEN and CDR2 SYDVKM. The CDR3 is made up of 15 amino acids. Trimming cost V 6 bases and J 5 bases; bases outside gene matches: 13. For the CDR3, the DNA is TGTGCCAGCAGCCTAAGACTCGGGACAGCAAACGAGCAGTACTTC. Residues: CASSLRLGTANEQYF.

The genes are TRBV5-1 and TRBJ2-7; 7 bases align to TRBD1. Germline V gene lookup returns CDR1 SGHRS and CDR2 YFSETQ. This CDR3 has 16 residues. Trimming removed 4 bases from V and 0 bases from J; junction bases left unmatched: 10. CDR3 DNA: TGCGCCAGCAGCCTAGGTTCCGGGACAGACTCCTACGAGCAGTACTTC. Translating gives CASSLGSGTDSYEQYF. The entire variable domain, with the rest obtained from reference TRBV5-1 and TRBJ2-7, is as follows: KAGVTQTPRYLIKTRGQQVTLSCSPISGHRSVSWYQQTPGQGLQFLFEYFSETQRNKGNFPGRFSGRQFSNSRSEMNVSTLELGDSALYLCASSLGSGTDSYEQYFGPGTRLTVT.

This clone came up once. The chain is built from TRBV9 and TRBJ2-1, with 14 bases aligning to TRBD2. There are 15 residues in the CDR3. Germline V gives CDR1 SGDLS, CDR2 YYNGEE. J was trimmed by 7 bases and V by 3 bases; bases with no gene match: 3. The CDR3 DNA follows: TGTGCCAGCAGCGGTGGACTAGCGGGAGGAAATGAGCAGTTCTTC. This sequence encodes CASSGGLAGGNEQFF. The full variable domain, its missing parts supplied by reference TRBV9 and TRBJ2-1, is DSGVTQTPKHLITATGQRVTLRCSPRSGDLSVYWYQQSLDQGLQFLIQYYNGEERAKGNILERFSAQQFPDLHSELNLSSLELGDSALYFCASSGGLAGGNEQFFGPGTRLTVL.

This clone was detected only a few times. Here the CDR3 DNA reads TGTGCCAGCAGTGCGACAGGGAGGTACACTGAAGCTTTCTTT. It is translated as CASSATGRYTEAFF. The chain couples TRBV6-6 to TRBJ1-1; 7 nucleotides line up with TRBD1. J lost 3 bases, V lost 5 bases, and 6 bases had no gene match. Germline CDR1 MNHNY, CDR2 SVGAGI (reference sequence). The CDR3 is 14 amino acids.

V gene TRBV9 combines with J gene TRBJ2-1, with D maybe TRBD2 (5 bases). Trimming left V 4 bases short and J 6 bases short, with 17 bases between. The CDR3 is 15 residues long. Germline-derived CDR1 and CDR2 are SGDLS and YYNGEE. The CDR3 here is CASSSGSFEGNEQFF. The CDR3 nucleotides are TGTGCCAGCAGCTCTGGGAGTTTTGAGGGCAATGAGCAGTTCTTC.

The V and J genes are TRBV6-7 and TRBJ2-3; 11 nucleotides align to TRBD2. TRBV6-7 is an ORF; its function is uncertain. Trimming cost V 4 bases and J 4 bases; bases outside gene matches: 7. The CDR3 totals 16 residues. The CDR3 region has the DNA TGTGCCAGCAGTTTCACTAGCGGGAGAATCTCAGATACGCAGTATTTT. It yields the protein CASSFTSGRISDTQYF.

The chain links TRBV5-1 to TRBJ1-1; D gene unclear. The ends were cut back, 4 bases at V and 2 bases at J, with 12 bases in the middle. The germline V gene has CDR1 SGHRS and CDR2 YFSETQ. The CDR3 sequence is 14 residues long. As DNA, the CDR3 is TGCGCCAGCAGCGCCCGGGCGGGCAACACTGAAGCTTTCTTT. The encoded protein is CASSARAGNTEAFF.